The source of this T cell receptor (beta chain) is a study of cytomegalovirus exposure and HLA in healthy donors. Findings and limits, study-wide: An apparent linkage of common viral pathogens to several of the most significant clusters emerged in a later analysis.

As for this clone: The antigen is undetermined.

Researchers ran the PCR with 60 Vbeta and 13 Jbeta primers. Clones were sequenced by immunoSEQ multiplex PCR, and TCRdb holds only the in-frame ones, with some missing. The sample has nearly 110,000 clones, around 85% seen once; the top ten hold roughly 3.7%. Germline V gene sequence: CDR1 SGHTA, CDR2 FQGTGA. The CDR3 is 16 residues long. V was clipped by 1 base and J by 5 bases, with 16 bases between them. V is TRBV7-3 and J is TRBJ2-3; D not resolved. The sample comprised PBMCs. This sequence originates from a man in his sixties in good health and CMV-seronegative. The CDR3 region is CASSLNSARSGDTQYF. The CDR3 bases are TGTGCCAGCAGCTTAAACTCGGCACGATCAGGAGATACGCAGTATTTT.